The 9 T cell receptor beta chains reported below all come from one sample, sequenced in a study of CD8 T cells in Susac syndrome. Reverse transcription used about 0.45 to 1 ug RNA and random hexamers. TCRdb re-called the immunoSEQ multiplex PCR reads with MiXCR, one entry per CDR3 protein. This table has 110,000 or so distinct CDR3 sequences, 80% to 95% appearing once. Sequenced material: CD8+ T cells from PBMCs. These receptors were taken from a human donor in good health.

V and J are TRBV6-5 and TRBJ2-7; 7 bases are shared with TRBD1. V was pared by 7 bases and J by 2 bases, with 11 bases of the junction left unmatched. The length of the CDR3 is 15 residues. CDR1 and CDR2 from the germline V gene are MNHEY and SVGAGI. In DNA form, the CDR3 reads TGTGCCAGCACCCCCTCCTCAGGGGGTGCCTACGAGCAGTACTTC. Translated, it gives CASTPSSGGAYEQYF.

The V gene is TRBV27, the J gene TRBJ2-6; D gene ambiguous. This CDR3 is built from 19 residues. From germline, CDR1 is MNHEY and CDR2 SMNVEV (reference sequence). Trimming cost V 6 bases and J 0 bases, with 21 bases left between them. Written as DNA, the CDR3 is TGTGCCAGCAGCATTACGACCGGGCGGTACCCCTCTGGGGCCAACGTCCTGACTTTC. Translating gives CASSITTGRYPSGANVLTF.

The chain couples TRBV20-1 to TRBJ2-2; D is unresolved. This CDR3 region has 14 residues. Germline V gene lookup returns CDR1 DFQATT and CDR2 SNEGSKA (reference sequence). Trimming cost V 6 bases and J 2 bases, with 13 bases left between them. The DNA for the CDR3 is TGCAGTGCCTCATTACTGGGAAACACCGGGGAGCTGTTTTTT. Protein product: CSASLLGNTGELFF.

The chain combines TRBV6-5 with TRBJ1-5, with 7 bases that match TRBD1. With V trimmed by 0 bases and J by 2 bases, 4 bases remained unmatched. Germline-derived CDR1 and CDR2 are MNHEY and SVGAGI. This CDR3 has 16 amino acids. CDR3 in DNA: TGTGCCAGCAGTTACTCGTCCCAGGGGGGCAATCAGCCCCAGCATTTT. It is translated as CASSYSSQGGNQPQHF.

The genes are TRBV11-2 and TRBJ2-3; 8 nucleotides match TRBD2. Germline V gene lookup returns CDR1 SGHAT and CDR2 FQNNGV. This CDR3 is built from 19 residues. After removal of 5 bases from V and 4 bases from J, the junction contained 20 bases not matched to a gene. CDR3 nucleotide sequence: TGTGCCAGCAGCCCACTAGTAGCCGCGGGAGCGGGAGCCCCAGATACGCAGTATTTT. It specifies CASSPLVAAGAGAPDTQYF.

The chain employs TRBV4-3 and TRBJ2-3; D unclear. The CDR3 has 15 amino acids. V was clipped by 1 base and J by 6 bases, with 14 bases between them. Germline V lookup: CDR1 LGHNA, CDR2 YSLEER. The DNA for the CDR3 is TGCGCCAGCAGCCAAGTACGCTCCGCCCGGGATACGCAGTATTTT. This codes for CASSQVRSARDTQYF.

CDR3 amino acids: CASSRRGLADFTDTQYF. CDR3 coding DNA: TGCGCCAGCAGCCGAAGGGGACTAGCGGACTTCACAGATACGCAGTATTTT. V is TRBV4-3 and J is TRBJ2-3; TRBD2 agrees at 11 bases. After removal of 4 bases from V and 2 bases from J, the junction contained 8 bases not matched to a gene. Germline CDR1 and CDR2: LGHNA and YSLEER. The CDR3 spans 17 residues.

This clonotype was seen only once. This sequence joins TRBV10-2 and TRBJ2-1; TRBD2 agrees at 8 bases. The CDR3 length is 16 residues. Germline trimming cut 0 bases from V and 0 bases from J; bases unmatched to any gene: 1. Germline CDR1 reads WSHSY; CDR2 reads SAAADI. For the CDR3, the DNA is TGCGCCAGCAGTGAGTCGAGCGGGAGCTCCTACAATGAGCAGTTCTTC. This sequence encodes CASSESSGSSYNEQFF.

V is TRBV30 and J is TRBJ2-3; 11 nucleotides agree with TRBD1. Germline assignment: CDR1 GTSNPN and CDR2 SVGIG (reference sequence). V gave up 8 bases and J gave up 5 bases; unmatched junction bases: 3. The CDR3 loop spans 12 amino acids. The CDR3 DNA is TGTGCCCAGGACAGGGGGCTAGATACGCAGTATTTT. Amino acids: CAQDRGLDTQYF.